This T cell receptor beta chain was observed in a study of blood T cell repertoires in COVID-19. Generated by immunoSEQ multiplex PCR, the TCRdb table keeps only in-frame clones and is missing some. The sample includes around 80,000 clones, approximately 90% of them seen just once. This CDR3 contains 11 residues. Trimming at V came to 8 bases and at J to 3 bases, leaving 0 bases not matched to a gene. The sample taken for sequencing was peripheral blood. The clonotype comes from a human donor in a cohort sampled during active COVID-19. The J gene is TRBJ1-2, the V gene TRBV12-3 or TRBV12-4, with TRBD1 identical over 7 bases. CDR3: CASGQDYGYTF. CDR3 sequence (DNA): TGTGCCAGCGGACAGGACTATGGCTACACCTTC.